This T cell receptor beta chain was recorded in a study of T cells in women clearing cervical HPV infection. CDR3 length: 16 residues. Germline V gene data show CDR1 as SGHNT and CDR2 as YYREEE (reference sequence). V lost 0 bases, J lost 3 bases, and 6 bases stayed unmatched. A remark on this clone: The CDR3 end falls 3 residues outside the read, so it is completed with the germline J gene.

The method was immunoSEQ multiplex PCR; TCRdb's version includes in-frame clones alone and lacks a portion of them. The table for this sample gives 35,000 to 45,000 clones. This chain connects TRBV5-4 to TRBJ2-5; 9 bases agree with TRBD2. Sequencing was performed on blood buffy coat. This clonotype originated in a woman between 18 and 75 years old with a cervical HPV16 infection that either progressed to CIN3+ or cleared (not recorded which). The sequenced part of the CDR3 DNA is TGTGCCAGCAGCTTGGGTGTGGGCGGGGGGGAAGAGACC. Translation gives CASSLGVGGGEET. The whole CDR3 reads CASSLGVGGGEETQYF.